A single sample is the source of the 17 T cell receptor beta chains below, sequenced in a study of T cell responses to AZD1222 COVID-19 vaccine. Profiled with immunoSEQ multiplex PCR; TCRdb holds only in-frame clones, not every one. The top ten hold 0.55% of the sample, which has some 280,000 clones, 90% to 95% seen once. Sequencing was performed on peripheral blood, taken 28 days after the second AZD1222 dose. The receptor set was obtained from an adult who received the AZD1222 COVID-19 vaccine.

The V gene is TRBV12-3 or TRBV12-4, the J gene TRBJ2-7; D remains unclear. The V gene lost 4 bases and the J gene lost 3 bases, with 7 bases spanning the gap. This CDR3 is 12 amino acids long. The CDR3: CASSSVFYEQYF. In DNA, the CDR3 is TGTGCCAGCAGTTCCGTGTTCTACGAGCAGTACTTC.

The chain couples TRBV7-2 to TRBJ2-7, with 11 nucleotides matching TRBD2. The V and J ends lost 1 base and 2 bases, in that order; junction bases with no gene match: 1. The CDR3 is 15 amino acids. Looked up from germline, CDR1 is SGHTA and CDR2 is FQGNSA. The CDR3 DNA follows: TGTGCCAGCAGCTTAGGTAGCGGGAGGGCCTACGAGCAGTACTTC. It translates to CASSLGSGRAYEQYF.

The chain carries TRBV2 and TRBJ1-2, with D maybe TRBD1 (5 bases). CDR1 and CDR2 (germline): SNHLY, FYNNEI. V was pared by 2 bases and J by 7 bases, with 17 bases between. The CDR3 is 15 amino acids. CDR3 residues: CASSETWGTGGGYTF. DNA for the CDR3: TGTGCCAGCAGTGAAACGTGGGGGACCGGAGGTGGCTACACCTTC. Together with reference TRBV2 and TRBJ1-2, the CDR3 gives the full variable domain: EPEVTQTPSHQVTQMGQEVILRCVPISNHLYFYWYRQILGQKVEFLVSFYNNEISEKSEIFDDQFSVERPDGSNFTLKIRSTKLEDSAMYFCASSETWGTGGGYTFGSGTRLTVV.

The gene calls are TRBV28 and TRBJ1-2; D is undetermined. V lost 7 bases and J 7 bases, leaving 16 bases between the germline ends. This CDR3 is 13 amino acids long. In germline, CDR1 is MDHEN, CDR2 SYDVKM. The CDR3 is CASTVPERVGYTF. For the CDR3, the DNA is TGTGCCAGCACCGTCCCGGAGCGCGTTGGCTACACCTTC.

The rearrangement links TRBV6-1 to TRBJ1-5; a weak D match, TRBD1 (5 bases). Per the germline V gene, CDR1 is MNHNS and CDR2 is SASEGT. The CDR3 is 14 residues long. V dropped 1 base and J dropped 7 bases, with 11 bases sitting between them. The CDR3 region is CASSEGAGQQPQHF. The DNA for the CDR3 is TGTGCCAGCAGTGAAGGGGCAGGGCAGCAGCCCCAGCATTTT.

The chain links TRBV11-2 to TRBJ2-3, with D perhaps matching TRBD2 (6 bases). Per germline, CDR1 SGHAT and CDR2 FQNNGV. The V end was cut by 1 base, the J end by 2 bases, with 10 bases between. The CDR3 length is 15 residues. The CDR3 spells CASSLGGTITDTQYF. For the CDR3, the DNA is TGTGCCAGCAGCTTAGGCGGGACGATCACAGATACGCAGTATTTT.

The chain combines TRBV5-1 with TRBJ2-1, with 10 bases aligning to TRBD2. This CDR3 is 16 amino acids long. Per the germline V gene, CDR1 is SGHRS and CDR2 is YFSETQ. The V segment lost 2 bases and the J segment 6 bases; nucleotides outside the gene matches: 8. CDR3 sequence reads: CASSLAGGPSGNEQFF. CDR3 nucleotides: TGCGCCAGCAGCTTAGCGGGAGGGCCCTCAGGCAATGAGCAGTTCTTC. The full variable domain, its missing parts supplied by reference TRBV5-1 and TRBJ2-1, is KAGVTQTPRYLIKTRGQQVTLSCSPISGHRSVSWYQQTPGQGLQFLFEYFSETQRNKGNFPGRFSGRQFSNSRSEMNVSTLELGDSALYLCASSLAGGPSGNEQFFGPGTRLTVL.

This rearrangement joins TRBV6-5 to TRBJ2-7; 8 positions match TRBD2. Germline lookup yields CDR1 MNHEY and CDR2 SVGAGI. The CDR3 consists of 15 residues. Unmatched junction bases numbered 6, after V lost 2 bases and J lost 3 bases. DNA of the CDR3: TGTGCCAGCAGTTACCTGGCCGGGAGGGGCTACGAGCAGTACTTC. It translates to CASSYLAGRGYEQYF.

The rearrangement joins TRBV5-1 to TRBJ1-2; 8 positions match TRBD1. V shed 4 bases and J 8 bases; nucleotides not matched to a gene: 10. The CDR3 sequence is 14 residues long. Germline V gives CDR1 SGHRS, CDR2 YFSETQ. The CDR3, as DNA: TGCGCCAGCAGCCATCAGGGGGCTGAGGAAGGCTACACCTTC. This gives the protein CASSHQGAEEGYTF.

The chain links TRBV2 to TRBJ1-5, with unresolved D. Trimming took 3 bases from V and 5 from J, leaving 14 bases between them. The CDR3 extends over 15 amino acids. The V gene's germline CDR1 is SNHLY and CDR2 FYNNEI. CDR3 in amino acids: CASSEERLPYQPQHF. CDR3 coding DNA: TGTGCCAGCAGTGAGGAAAGACTCCCCTATCAGCCCCAGCATTTT.

This rearrangement joins TRBV11-3 to TRBJ2-2; 7 nucleotides line up with TRBD1. The CDR3 loop spans 14 amino acids. CDR1 SGHNT and CDR2 YENEEA come from the germline V gene. With 5 bases clipped from V and 3 bases from J, the junction kept 3 bases outside the gene matches. DNA for the CDR3: TGTGCCAGCAGCAGTGACAGGGACACCGGGGAGCTGTTTTTT. It codes for CASSSDRDTGELFF.

This clone was seen a single time. In nucleotides, the CDR3 is TGTGCCAGCAACCGGGACTTCAGCACAGATACGCAGTATTTT. Protein product: CASNRDFSTDTQYF. V gene TRBV2 combines with J gene TRBJ2-3; D may be TRBD2 (6 bases). V gave up 7 bases and J gave up 0 bases, with 11 bases separating them. The CDR3 extends over 14 amino acids. CDR1 is SNHLY and CDR2 is FYNNEI in the germline V gene. Supplemented by reference TRBV2 and TRBJ2-3, the full variable domain reads EPEVTQTPSHQVTQMGQEVILRCVPISNHLYFYWYRQILGQKVEFLVSFYNNEISEKSEIFDDQFSVERPDGSNFTLKIRSTKLEDSAMYFCASNRDFSTDTQYFGPGTRLTVL.

V is TRBV9 and J is TRBJ2-5; unclear D gene. The V end was cut by 0 bases, the J end by 1 base, with 7 bases between. The germline CDR1 and CDR2 sequences are SGDLS and YYNGEE. This CDR3 comprises 14 residues. DNA for the CDR3: TGTGCCAGCAGCGTAGGCACAGTCCAAGAGACCCAGTACTTC. As protein: CASSVGTVQETQYF.

This clone showed up just once. The chain is built from TRBV5-4 and TRBJ2-3; no clear D. The germline gives CDR1 SGHNT, CDR2 YYREEE (reference sequence). The germline V and J ends were trimmed by 2 bases and 1 base, with 8 bases remaining between them. The CDR3 has 14 amino acids. CDR3 sequence (DNA): TGTGCCAGCAGCTTAGACCGTCGCACAGATACGCAGTATTTT. It specifies CASSLDRRTDTQYF. Full variable domain (remainder filled in from reference TRBV5-4 and TRBJ2-3): ETGVTQSPTHLIKTRGQQVTLRCSSQSGHNTVSWYQQALGQGPQFIFQYYREEENGRGNFPPRFSGLQFPNYSSELNVNALELDDSALYLCASSLDRRTDTQYFGPGTRLTVL.

This chain links TRBV7-3 with TRBJ1-4; TRBD1 matches 7 bases. CDR3 length: 14 residues. V lost 7 bases, J lost 6 bases, and 8 bases stayed unmatched. Germline V lookup: CDR1 SGHTA, CDR2 FQGTGA. CDR3 residues: CASTHTGEDEKLFF. Written as DNA, the CDR3 is TGTGCCAGCACCCATACAGGGGAGGATGAAAAACTGTTTTTT.

The chain couples TRBV28 to TRBJ2-7, with TRBD1 identical over 7 bases. Per germline, CDR1 MDHEN and CDR2 SYDVKM. The CDR3 is made up of 15 amino acids. The V segment lost 6 bases and the J segment 3 bases; nucleotides outside the gene matches: 11. CDR3 coding DNA: TGTGCCAGCAGCCCGAGGGGGACAGTCCTCTACGAGCAGTACTTC. Translated: CASSPRGTVLYEQYF.

V and J are TRBV11-1 and TRBJ2-7; TRBD2 aligns across 7 bases. The CDR3 consists of 14 residues. Germline CDR1 SGHAT, CDR2 FQDESV (reference sequence). With 5 bases clipped from V and 4 bases from J, the junction kept 8 bases outside the gene matches. For the CDR3, the DNA is TGTGCCAGCAGCCGACGAGGACTAGGGTACGAGCAGTACTTC. Amino acid sequence: CASSRRGLGYEQYF.